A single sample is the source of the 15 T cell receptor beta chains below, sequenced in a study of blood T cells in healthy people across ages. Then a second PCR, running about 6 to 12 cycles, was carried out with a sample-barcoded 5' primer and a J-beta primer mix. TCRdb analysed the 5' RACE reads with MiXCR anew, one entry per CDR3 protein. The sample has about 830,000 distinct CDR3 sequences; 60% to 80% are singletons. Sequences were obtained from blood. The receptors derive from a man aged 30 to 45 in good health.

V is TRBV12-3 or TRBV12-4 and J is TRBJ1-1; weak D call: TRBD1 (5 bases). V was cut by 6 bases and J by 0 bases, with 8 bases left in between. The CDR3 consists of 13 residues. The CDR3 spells CASSDSMNTEAFF. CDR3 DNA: TGTGCCAGCAGCGACAGCATGAACACTGAAGCTTTCTTT.

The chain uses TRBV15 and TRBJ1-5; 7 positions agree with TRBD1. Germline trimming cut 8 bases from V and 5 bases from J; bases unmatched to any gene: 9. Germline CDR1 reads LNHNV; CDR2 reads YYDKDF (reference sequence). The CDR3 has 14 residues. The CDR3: CATGPTGRYQPQHF. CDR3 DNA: TGTGCCACCGGCCCGACAGGGCGGTATCAGCCCCAGCATTTT.

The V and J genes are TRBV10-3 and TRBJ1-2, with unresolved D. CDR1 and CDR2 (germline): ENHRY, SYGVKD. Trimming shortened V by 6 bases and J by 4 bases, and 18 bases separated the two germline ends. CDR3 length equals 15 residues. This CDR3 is CAISSMLTESYGYTF. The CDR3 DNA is TGTGCCATCAGCTCTATGTTAACGGAGTCCTATGGCTACACCTTC.

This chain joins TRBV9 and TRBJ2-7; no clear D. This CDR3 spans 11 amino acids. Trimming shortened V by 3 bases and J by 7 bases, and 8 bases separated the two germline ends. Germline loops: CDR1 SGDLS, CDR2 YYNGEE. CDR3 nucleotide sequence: TGTGCCAGCAGCGCCTCTGGGGAGCAGTACTTC. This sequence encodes CASSASGEQYF.

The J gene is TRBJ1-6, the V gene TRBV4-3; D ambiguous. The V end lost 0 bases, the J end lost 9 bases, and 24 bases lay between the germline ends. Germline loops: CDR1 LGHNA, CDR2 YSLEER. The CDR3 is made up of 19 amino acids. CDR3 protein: CASSQDKSLGTPKGSPLHF. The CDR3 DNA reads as TGCGCCAGCAGCCAAGATAAGAGCTTAGGCACCCCGAAAGGTTCACCCCTCCACTTT.

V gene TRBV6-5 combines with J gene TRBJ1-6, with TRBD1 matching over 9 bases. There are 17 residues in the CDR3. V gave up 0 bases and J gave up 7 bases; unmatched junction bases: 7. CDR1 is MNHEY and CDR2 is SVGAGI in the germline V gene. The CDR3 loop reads CASSYSYGDRVNSPLHF. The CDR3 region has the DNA TGTGCCAGCAGTTACTCGTATGGGGACAGGGTAAATTCACCCCTCCACTTT.

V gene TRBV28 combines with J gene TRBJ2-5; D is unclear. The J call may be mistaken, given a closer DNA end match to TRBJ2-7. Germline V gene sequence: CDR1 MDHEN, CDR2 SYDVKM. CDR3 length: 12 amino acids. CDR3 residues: CASSDLGREQYF. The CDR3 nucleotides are TGTGCCAGCAGTGACTTAGGTCGCGAGCAGTACTTC.

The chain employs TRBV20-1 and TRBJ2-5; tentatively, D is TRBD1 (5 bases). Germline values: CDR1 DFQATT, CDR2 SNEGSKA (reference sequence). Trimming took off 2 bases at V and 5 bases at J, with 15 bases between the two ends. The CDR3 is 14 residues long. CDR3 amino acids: CSARSAGQVETQYF. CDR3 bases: TGCAGTGCTAGATCGGCAGGGCAGGTGGAGACCCAGTACTTC.

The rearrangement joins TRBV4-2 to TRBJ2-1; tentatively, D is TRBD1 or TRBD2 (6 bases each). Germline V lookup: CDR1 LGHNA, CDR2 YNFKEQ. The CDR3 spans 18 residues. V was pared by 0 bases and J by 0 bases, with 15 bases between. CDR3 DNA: TGTGCCAGCAGCCAAGACCGTTGGAGGGGGAGCTCCTACAATGAGCAGTTCTTC. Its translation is CASSQDRWRGSSYNEQFF.

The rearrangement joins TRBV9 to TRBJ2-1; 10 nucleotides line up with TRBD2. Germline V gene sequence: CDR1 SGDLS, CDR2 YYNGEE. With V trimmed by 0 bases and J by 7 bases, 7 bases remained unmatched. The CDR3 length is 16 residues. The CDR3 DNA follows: TGTGCCAGCAGCGTAGGCCCAGCGGGGGGGAGGAATGAGCAGTTCTTC. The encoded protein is CASSVGPAGGRNEQFF.

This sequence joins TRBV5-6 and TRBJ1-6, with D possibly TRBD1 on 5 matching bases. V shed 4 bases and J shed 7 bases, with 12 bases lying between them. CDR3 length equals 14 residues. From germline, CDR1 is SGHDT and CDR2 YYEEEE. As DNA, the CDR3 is TGTGCCAGCAGCCTCGGGGGGGTGAATTCACCCCTCCACTTT. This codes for CASSLGGVNSPLHF.

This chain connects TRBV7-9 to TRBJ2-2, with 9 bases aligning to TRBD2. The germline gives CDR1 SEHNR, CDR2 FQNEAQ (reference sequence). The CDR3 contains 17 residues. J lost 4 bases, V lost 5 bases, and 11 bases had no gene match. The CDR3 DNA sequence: TGTGCCAGCAGCCCATCGGGACTAGCAATGGTCACCGGGGAGCTGTTTTTT. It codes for CASSPSGLAMVTGELFF. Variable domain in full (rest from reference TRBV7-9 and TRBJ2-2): DTGVSQNPRHKITKRGQNVTFRCDPISEHNRLYWYRQTLGQGPEFLTYFQNEAQLEKSRLLSDRFSAERPKGSFSTLEIQRTEQGDSAMYLCASSPSGLAMVTGELFFGEGSRLTVL.

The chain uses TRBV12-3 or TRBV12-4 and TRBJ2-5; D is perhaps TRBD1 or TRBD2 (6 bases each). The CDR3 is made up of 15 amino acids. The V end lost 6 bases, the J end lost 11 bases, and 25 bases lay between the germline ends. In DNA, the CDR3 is TGTGCCAGCAGCTCCGTTAAAGGGGGGACGGGTGAGCAGTACTTC. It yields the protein CASSSVKGGTGEQYF.

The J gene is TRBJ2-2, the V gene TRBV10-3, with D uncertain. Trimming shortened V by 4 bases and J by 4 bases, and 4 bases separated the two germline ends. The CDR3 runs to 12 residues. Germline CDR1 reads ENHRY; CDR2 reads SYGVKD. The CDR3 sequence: CAISVLTGELFF. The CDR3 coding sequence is TGTGCCATCAGTGTCCTCACCGGGGAGCTGTTTTTT.

The CDR3 here is CAISDHMSGNEKLFF. The CDR3 DNA reads as TGTGCCATCAGTGATCATATGTCCGGGAATGAAAAACTGTTTTTT. This chain uses TRBV10-3 with TRBJ1-4; D call uncertain. CDR1 and CDR2 (germline): ENHRY, SYGVKD. The V end lost 3 bases, the J end lost 5 bases, and 13 bases lay between the germline ends. This CDR3 region has 15 residues.